The 9 T cell receptor beta chains given below trace back to one sample, sequenced in a study of T cells in localized non-small cell lung cancer. Profiled with immunoSEQ multiplex PCR; TCRdb holds only in-frame clones, not every one. The sample consists of approximately 6,400 clones, roughly 41% of them appearing once. The starting material was lung tumor tissue, obtained before any cancer treatment. These receptors were obtained from a woman between 35 and 70 years old with stage II squamous cell lung carcinoma.

In this sample, this clone turned up a few times. This rearrangement joins TRBV11-3 to TRBJ1-4, with TRBD1 identical over 9 bases. Trimming cost V 5 bases and J 10 bases; bases outside gene matches: 11. Germline CDR1 is SGHNT and CDR2 is YENEEA. The CDR3 length is 15 residues. The chain's CDR3 is CASSRTGGERGKLFF. The CDR3 nucleotides read TGTGCCAGCAGCCGCACAGGGGGCGAACGCGGAAAACTGTTTTTT.

This clone is judged medium-sized. The genes are TRBV6-8 and TRBJ2-7, with D unclear. The CDR3 is 14 amino acids. V was shortened by 5 bases and J by 2 bases, with 13 bases between the two germline ends. Germline V lookup: CDR1 MNHGY, CDR2 SAAAGT. The CDR3 sequence: CASSRTDTAYEQYF. In DNA form, the CDR3 reads TGTGCCAGCAGTCGGACCGACACGGCCTACGAGCAGTACTTC.

In its sample, this clone was seen a few times. This chain connects TRBV6-8 to TRBJ1-2; TRBD1 is a possible D gene (5 bases). Trimming cost V 5 bases and J 2 bases, with 18 bases left between them. Germline V CDR1 and CDR2: MNHGY, SAAAGT. CDR3 size: 16 residues. This CDR3 reads CASSLQGGGANYGYTF. CDR3 in DNA: TGTGCCAGCAGTCTTCAGGGTGGCGGGGCAAACTATGGCTACACCTTC.

The chain combines TRBV6-8 with TRBJ2-1, with 7 nucleotides matching TRBD1. The germline CDR1 and CDR2 sequences are MNHGY and SAAAGT. The CDR3 consists of 15 residues. Losses at the gene ends were 6 bases for V and 7 bases for J; bases not matched to a gene: 12. CDR3 amino acids: CASRPTGSVRNEQFF. The CDR3 DNA reads TGTGCCAGCAGGCCGACAGGGTCAGTCCGAAATGAGCAGTTCTTC.

J is TRBJ2-5 and V is TRBV30; D is undetermined. V was trimmed by 2 bases and J by 4 bases, leaving 8 bases between them. The CDR3 runs 12 residues. Per germline, CDR1 GTSNPN and CDR2 SVGIG (reference sequence). The CDR3 protein is CAWSNSAETQYF. CDR3 sequence (DNA): TGTGCCTGGAGTAACAGTGCAGAGACCCAGTACTTC.

The genes are TRBV2 and TRBJ2-5; possibly TRBD2 for D (5 bases). Germline V gene sequence: CDR1 SNHLY, CDR2 FYNNEI. The length of the CDR3 is 15 residues. V was pared by 7 bases and J by 3 bases, with 18 bases between. The CDR3 protein is CASTEFGLAEETQYF. CDR3 coding DNA: TGTGCCAGCACCGAATTCGGACTCGCGGAAGAGACCCAGTACTTC. Complete variable domain (other parts from reference TRBV2 and TRBJ2-5): EPEVTQTPSHQVTQMGQEVILRCVPISNHLYFYWYRQILGQKVEFLVSFYNNEISEKSEIFDDQFSVERPDGSNFTLKIRSTKLEDSAMYFCASTEFGLAEETQYFGPGTRLLVL.

By proportion, this clone is large. The chain couples TRBV12-5 to TRBJ1-3; D ambiguous. Germline V lookup: CDR1 LGHNT, CDR2 FRNRAP. The CDR3 is 13 amino acids. The V and J ends lost 7 bases and 0 bases respectively, with 7 bases between them. Here the CDR3 DNA reads TGTGCTAGTGTGAAGAACTCTGGAAACACCATATATTTT. Protein product: CASVKNSGNTIYF.

This chain uses TRBV9 with TRBJ2-2, with D tentatively TRBD1 (7 bases). The CDR3 loop spans 17 amino acids. Deletions cut 5 bases from V and 6 bases from J, with 23 bases between. Germline V lookup: CDR1 SGDLS, CDR2 YYNGEE. Here the CDR3 reads CASSRGNRGGVAGELFF. In nucleotides, the CDR3 is TGTGCCAGCAGTCGGGGGAACAGGGGAGGCGTAGCCGGGGAGCTGTTTTTT.

There are a few counts of this clone. The chain uses TRBV28 and TRBJ1-2; tentative D call: TRBD1 (5 bases). The length of the CDR3 is 16 residues. Between the trimmed V and J ends, which lost 4 bases and 2 bases, there was a span of 17 bases. The germline V gene has CDR1 MDHEN and CDR2 SYDVKM. In DNA, the CDR3 is TGTGCCAGCAGTTCTACGCGGCAGGGACCAAACTATGGCTACACCTTC. Protein product: CASSSTRQGPNYGYTF.